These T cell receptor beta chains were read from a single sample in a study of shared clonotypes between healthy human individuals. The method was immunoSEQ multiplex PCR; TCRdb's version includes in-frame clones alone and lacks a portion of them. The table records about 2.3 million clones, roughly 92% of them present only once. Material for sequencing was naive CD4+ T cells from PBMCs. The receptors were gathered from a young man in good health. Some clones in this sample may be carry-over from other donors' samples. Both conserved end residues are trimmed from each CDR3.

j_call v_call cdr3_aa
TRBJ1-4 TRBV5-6 ASSFWSRGPNEKLF
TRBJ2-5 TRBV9 ASSPGPTSQETQY
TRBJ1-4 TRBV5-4 ASSLGQREKLF
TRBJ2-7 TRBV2 ASSDGIRAEQY
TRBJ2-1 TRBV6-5 AAASGSSYNEQF
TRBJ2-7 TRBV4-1 ASSRGTANSYEQY
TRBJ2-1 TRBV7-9 ASSQYGGSLPGNEQF
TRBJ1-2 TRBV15 ATSRSGLGDYGYT
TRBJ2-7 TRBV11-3 ASSPGTGADEQY
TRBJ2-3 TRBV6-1 ASSEVRGTDGTDTQY
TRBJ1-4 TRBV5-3 ARSSLRQSNEKLF
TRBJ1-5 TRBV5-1 ASSADPDGQPQH
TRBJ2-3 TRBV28 ASRTGGTDTQY
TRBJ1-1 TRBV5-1 ASSPGDPVKQNTEAF
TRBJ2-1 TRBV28 ASSGGDWTEQF
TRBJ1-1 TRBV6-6 ASSYIAGVNTEAF
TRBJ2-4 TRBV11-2 ASSSDRGQAAKNIQY
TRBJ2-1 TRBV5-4 ASSPDSGSSNNEQF
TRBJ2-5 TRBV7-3 ASRSGTEETQY
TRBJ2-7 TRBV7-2 ASSLRIARDEQY
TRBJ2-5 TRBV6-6 ASSYRSGGLQETQY
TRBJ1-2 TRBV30 ATGHGLGYT
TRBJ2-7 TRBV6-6 ASRGTGGSYEQY
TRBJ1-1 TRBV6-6 ASSYAVGRRTEAF
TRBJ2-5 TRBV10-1 ARGGDQY
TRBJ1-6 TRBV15 ATSRLGSYNSPLH
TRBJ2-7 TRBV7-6 ASSSVPGEQY
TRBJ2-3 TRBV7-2 ASSPHGTDTQY
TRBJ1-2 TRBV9 ASSRQGDYGYT
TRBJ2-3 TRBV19 ASSIRGLAVLTDTQY
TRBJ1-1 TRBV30 ASWRGASDLNTEAF
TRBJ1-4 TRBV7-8 ASSEKGMGLRDEKLF
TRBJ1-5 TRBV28 ASSSPGQGFDQPQH
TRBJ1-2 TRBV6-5 ASSYEGQPHVGGYT
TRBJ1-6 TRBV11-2 ASSFTPGDSPLH
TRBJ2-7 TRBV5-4 ASSPRGGVYEQY
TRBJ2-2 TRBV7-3 ASSYVREGELF
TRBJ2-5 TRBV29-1 SVVSYEETQY
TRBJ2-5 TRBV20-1 SAHRGAQY
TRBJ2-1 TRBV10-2 ATKKIKDTNEQF
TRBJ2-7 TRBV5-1 ASSLALGGYEQY
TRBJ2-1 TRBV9 ASTLTGGSYNEQF
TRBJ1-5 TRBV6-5 ASTSLMGYQH
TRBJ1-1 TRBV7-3 ASSFDRTNTEAF
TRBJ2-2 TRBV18 ASSPPAGGGELF
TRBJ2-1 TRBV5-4 ASSWGLAGGSYNEQF
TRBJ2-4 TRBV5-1 ASSLGGSGGNIQY
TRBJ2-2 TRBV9 ASSVVDRGISGTPRELF
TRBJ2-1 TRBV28 ATTRGWDEQF
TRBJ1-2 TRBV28 AGWRTDYGYT
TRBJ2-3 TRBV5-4 ASALSPTVTITDTQY
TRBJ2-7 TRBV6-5 ASSYGGGGFYEQY
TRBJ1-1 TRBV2 ASTPEGGSNTEAF
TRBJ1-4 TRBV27 ASSLSAQGRPNEKLF
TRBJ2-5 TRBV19 ASSQRGWGLETQY
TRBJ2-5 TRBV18 ASSPKETQY
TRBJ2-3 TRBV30 AWAAGLAAGDTQY
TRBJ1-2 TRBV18 ASSPGQGADYGYT
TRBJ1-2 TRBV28 ASCSGQANYGYT
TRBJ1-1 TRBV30 AWSGQPNTEAF